This T cell receptor beta chain was profiled in a study of brain metastases from non-small cell lung cancer. Sequencing used immunoSEQ multiplex PCR; TCRdb keeps in-frame clones, though not all of them. The profile shows fewer than 3,500 clones, roughly 84% of them singletons. Germline V gives CDR1 SGHAT, CDR2 FQNNGV. V was clipped by 1 base and J by 5 bases, with 8 bases between them. CDR3 length: 13 residues. The rearrangement joins TRBV11-2 to TRBJ1-1, with D possibly TRBD1 on 5 matching bases. The TCR sequence derives from a donor older than 35 with non-small cell lung cancer. Sequencing was done on a sample of primary lung tumor tissue. Here the CDR3 DNA reads TGTGCCAGCAGCTTAGCTGGGGGGACTGAAGCTTTCTTT. Its protein product is CASSLAGGTEAFF.